This T cell receptor beta chain derives from a study of blood T cell repertoires in COVID-19. The wider study: Nucleic acid was either cDNA or gDNA, and it came from T cells, B-cell-depleted T cells, or PBMCs.

Authors' methods: It was from reference gene primer amplification that nucleated cell counts were estimated. Sequenced by immunoSEQ multiplex PCR; TCRdb stores in-frame clones only, minus some. V and J calls and clone size follow that table, whereas D and trimming were derived from the DNA. The table lists about 80,000 clones, roughly 82% of them singletons. The CDR3 length is 14 residues. Germline V CDR1 and CDR2: MNHEY, SVGAGI. V trimming: 8 bases; J trimming: 3 bases; junction bases outside the gene matches: 9. The receptor was derived from an elderly man with acute or convalescent COVID-19. The chain couples TRBV6-5 to TRBJ2-7, with 8 bases matching TRBD2. Sequencing was carried out using peripheral blood. The CDR3 loop is CASAGTRGVYEQYF. The CDR3 DNA reads TGTGCCAGCGCCGGGACTAGAGGTGTCTACGAGCAGTACTTC.